This is a list of T cell receptor beta chains from one sample in a study of control samples from healthy donors and cancer patients. Some clones are missing from TCRdb's copy, which holds only in-frame ones; the method was immunoSEQ multiplex PCR. This sample has 90,000 to 110,000 clones; around nine tenths occur once, and the top ten carry approximately 16%. The sequencing input was blood. Receptors originate from a woman in her fifties or sixties in good health. CDR3s include the opening cysteine and the closing phenylalanine or tryptophan. A D gene is named only where the DNA matches it firmly. Only part of the rows carry a size: once, few, many, or a class if the clone is expanded.

CASRTGETQYF	TGTGCCAGCAGAACGGGGGAGACCCAGTACTTC	.	TRBV25-1	.	TRBJ2-5
CATLGRSGSKTGELFF	TGTGCCACCCTAGGTCGGAGCGGGAGTAAAACCGGGGAGCTGTTTTTT	.	TRBV19	TRBD2	TRBJ2-2
CASSQGDGTLSYNEQFF	TGTGCCAGCAGCCAAGGGGATGGGACCCTCTCCTACAATGAGCAGTTCTTC	.	TRBV14	.	TRBJ2-1
CASSSNALTDTQYF	TGTGCCAGCAGCTCGAACGCCTTGACGGATACGCAGTATTTT	.	TRBV5-6	.	TRBJ2-3
CASSPLPTSETQYF	TGTGCCAGCTCACCATTACCCACAAGTGAGACCCAGTACTTC	.	TRBV18	.	TRBJ2-5
CASSLVPTPTPYYGYTF	TGTGCCAGCAGCTTAGTGCCCACACCGACCCCTTACTATGGCTACACCTTC	.	TRBV11-2	.	TRBJ1-2
CASSIEGTSQGSYNEQFF	TGTGCCAGTAGTATAGAAGGGACCTCCCAGGGCTCCTACAATGAGCAGTTCTTC	.	TRBV19	.	TRBJ2-1
CASSPYRAGGELFF	TGTGCCAGCAGTCCCTACCGGGCTGGCGGGGAGCTGTTTTTT	.	TRBV6-5	.	TRBJ2-2
CATSSLDRDYGEQYF	TGTGCCACCAGCAGCTTAGACAGGGACTACGGCGAGCAGTACTTC	.	TRBV15	.	TRBJ2-7
CATAHRDYYNEQFF	TGTGCCACCGCGCATCGGGACTATTACAATGAGCAGTTCTTC	.	TRBV7-8	TRBD2	TRBJ2-1
CASSSNLGGINSPLHF	TGCGCCAGCAGCTCCAATCTTGGGGGGATTAATTCACCCCTCCACTTT	.	TRBV5-1	.	TRBJ1-6
CASSLGADQPQHF	TGCGCCAGCAGCTTGGGGGCCGATCAGCCCCAGCATTTT	.	TRBV5-1	.	TRBJ1-5
CASSEAEGVYEQYF	TGTGCCAGCAGTGAAGCTGAGGGGGTTTACGAGCAGTACTTC	.	TRBV6-1	.	TRBJ2-7
CASSRMGLPQYF	TGTGCCAGCAGCCGTATGGGACTACCCCAGTACTTC	.	TRBV7-9	TRBD2	TRBJ2-5
CATSGSRGLHTEAFF	TGTGCCACCAGTGGGTCCAGGGGGCTTCACACTGAAGCTTTCTTT	.	TRBV24-1	TRBD1	TRBJ1-1
CASSVWNTEAFF	TGTGCCAGCAGTGTGTGGAACACTGAAGCTTTCTTT	.	TRBV2	.	TRBJ1-1
CASSLGVVNEQFF	TGCGCCAGCAGCTTGGGAGTGGTAAATGAGCAGTTCTTC	.	TRBV5-1	.	TRBJ2-1
CASSSRQGGRQFF	TGTGCCAGCAGCTCCCGACAGGGAGGAAGGCAGTTCTTC	.	TRBV7-3	.	TRBJ2-1
CASSRSSGWYQETQYF	TGTGCCAGCAGCCGATCTAGCGGATGGTACCAAGAGACCCAGTACTTC	.	TRBV5-4	TRBD2	TRBJ2-5
CASGLVTQGTGYGYTF	TGTGCTAGTGGTTTGGTCACACAGGGGACAGGGTATGGCTACACCTTC	few	TRBV12-5	TRBD1	TRBJ1-2